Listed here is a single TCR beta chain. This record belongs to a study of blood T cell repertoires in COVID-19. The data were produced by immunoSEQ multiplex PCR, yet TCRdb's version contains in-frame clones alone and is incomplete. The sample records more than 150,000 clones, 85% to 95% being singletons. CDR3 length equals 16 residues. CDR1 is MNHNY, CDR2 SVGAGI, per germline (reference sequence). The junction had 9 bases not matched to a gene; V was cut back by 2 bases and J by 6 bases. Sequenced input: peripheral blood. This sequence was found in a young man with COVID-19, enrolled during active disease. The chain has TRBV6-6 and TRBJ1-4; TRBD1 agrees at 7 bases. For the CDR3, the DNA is TGTGCCAGCAGTTACGTTTTTAGACAGGGTGATGAAAAACTGTTTTTT. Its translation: CASSYVFRQGDEKLFF.